Below, 2 T cell receptor beta chains from the same sample are listed, as sequenced in a study of siplizumab effects on memory and regulatory T cells. TCRdb keeps only in-frame clones here, not all; method: immunoSEQ multiplex PCR. The data contain around 100,000 clones, about 90% of them singletons. Specimen: non-Treg CD4+ T cells sorted from blood. The receptor source for this set is a human donor in good health.

J is TRBJ2-1 and V is TRBV5-1; TRBD2 aligns across 9 bases. V lost 5 bases and J lost 5; bases outside the gene matches: 5. The CDR3 contains 14 residues. The germline V gene encodes CDR1 SGHRS and CDR2 YFSETQ. The CDR3 bases are TGCGCCAGCAGTGTAGCGGGAGTCCACAATGAGCAGTTCTTC. Its translation: CASSVAGVHNEQFF. Full variable domain (rest looked up from reference TRBV5-1 and TRBJ2-1): KAGVTQTPRYLIKTRGQQVTLSCSPISGHRSVSWYQQTPGQGLQFLFEYFSETQRNKGNFPGRFSGRQFSNSRSEMNVSTLELGDSALYLCASSVAGVHNEQFFGPGTRLTVL.

The CDR3 spells CASRMGLASGTQYF. The CDR3 DNA follows: TGTGCCAGCAGGATGGGACTAGCGAGTGGGACCCAGTACTTC. The V call is TRBV6-5, the J call TRBJ2-5; 10 nucleotides line up with TRBD2. This CDR3 has 14 residues. V gave up 6 bases and J gave up 7 bases; unmatched junction bases: 8. Germline V gives CDR1 MNHEY, CDR2 SVGAGI.